This T cell receptor (beta chain) derives from a study of CD8 T cells in Susac syndrome. Notes on the study in general: It was acknowledged in the study that its TCR sequencing and HLA analysis involved a relatively small number of individuals.

The germline CDR1 and CDR2 sequences are LGHNA and YNFKEQ. CDR3 length: 16 amino acids. V lost 0 bases and J lost 7; bases outside the gene matches: 4. This clonotype was counted a single time. Its antigen is undetermined. Sequencing of TCR beta was performed on blood CD8+ T cells and on blood CD4+ T cells. RNA totalling about 0.45 to 1 ug underwent reverse transcription with random hexamers. The TCR beta CDR3 was amplified by immunoSEQ multiplex PCR across 54 Vbeta, 13 Jbeta. TCRdb re-called the immunoSEQ multiplex PCR reads with MiXCR, one entry per CDR3 protein. The profile shows around 130,000 distinct CDR3 sequences, around 94% of them singletons.

The rearrangement joins TRBV4-2 to TRBJ2-1; 12 positions agree with TRBD2. The sample taken for sequencing was CD4+ T cells from PBMCs. The TCR originated in a human donor with multiple sclerosis. CDR3 sequence (DNA): TGTGCCAGCAGCCAAGAGACTAGCGGGAGCAGGAATGAGCAGTTCTTC. It yields the protein CASSQETSGSRNEQFF.